This is a list of T cell receptor beta chains from one sample in a study of patients and donors after allogeneic stem cell transplantation. TCRdb re-analysed the RT-PCR reads in MiXCR, keeping a single row per CDR3 protein. The sample records roughly 880,000 distinct CDR3 sequences, 18% being singletons. Sequenced input: blood, either unsorted or a sorted T cell fraction (not recorded which). The receptors here all came from a human donor who was either an allogeneic HSCT recipient or a stem cell or donor lymphocyte infusion donor (not recorded which). It is not recorded whose cells these are; they may come from a transplant donor. CDR3s leave out the opening cysteine and the closing phenylalanine or tryptophan. The D gene is left open where the match is weak.

V gene: TRBV27
D gene: -
CDR3 protein: ASSYGSGQF

V gene: TRBV7-9
D gene: -
CDR3 protein: ASSHGKVDTQY

V gene: TRBV15
D gene: TRBD2
CDR3 protein: ATSSGLAGGETQY

V gene: TRBV7-3
D gene: TRBD2
CDR3 protein: ASSLGPGLGTDTQY

V gene: TRBV5-6
D gene: -
CDR3 protein: ASSLLGETNEKLF

V gene: TRBV5-5
D gene: TRBD1
CDR3 protein: ASSLGDRVSYGYT

V gene: TRBV12-3/TRBV12-4
D gene: -
CDR3 protein: ASSLAGTGNTIY

V gene: TRBV24-1
D gene: TRBD1
CDR3 protein: ATSATGQGSGGYT

V gene: TRBV20-1
D gene: TRBD2
CDR3 protein: SARGELAGVLDEQY

V gene: TRBV9
D gene: -
CDR3 protein: ASSAPPSRDPNNEQF